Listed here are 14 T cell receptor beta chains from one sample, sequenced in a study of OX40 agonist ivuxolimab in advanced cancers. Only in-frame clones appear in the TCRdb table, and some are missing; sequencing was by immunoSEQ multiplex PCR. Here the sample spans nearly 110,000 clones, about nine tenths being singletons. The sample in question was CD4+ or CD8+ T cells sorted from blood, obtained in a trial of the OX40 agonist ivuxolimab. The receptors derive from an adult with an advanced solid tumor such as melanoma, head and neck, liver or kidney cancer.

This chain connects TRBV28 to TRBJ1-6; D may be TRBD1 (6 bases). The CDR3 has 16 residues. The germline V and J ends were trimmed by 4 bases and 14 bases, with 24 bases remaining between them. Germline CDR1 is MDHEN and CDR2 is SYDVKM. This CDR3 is CASSSPSDSLTKTLHF. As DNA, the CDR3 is TGTGCCAGCAGTTCACCTTCGGACAGCTTAACAAAGACCCTCCACTTT.

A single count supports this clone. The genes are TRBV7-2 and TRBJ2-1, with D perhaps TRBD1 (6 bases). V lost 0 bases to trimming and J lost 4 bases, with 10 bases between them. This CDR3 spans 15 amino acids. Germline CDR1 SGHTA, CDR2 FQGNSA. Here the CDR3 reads CASSLATGWYNEQFF. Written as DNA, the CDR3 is TGTGCCAGCAGCTTAGCGACAGGATGGTACAATGAGCAGTTCTTC. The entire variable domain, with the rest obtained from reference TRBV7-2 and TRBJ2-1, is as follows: GAGVSQSPSNKVTEKGKDVELRCDPISGHTALYWYRQSLGQGLEFLIYFQGNSAPDKSGLPSDRFSAERTGGSVSTLTIQRTQQEDSAVYLCASSLATGWYNEQFFGPGTRLTVL.

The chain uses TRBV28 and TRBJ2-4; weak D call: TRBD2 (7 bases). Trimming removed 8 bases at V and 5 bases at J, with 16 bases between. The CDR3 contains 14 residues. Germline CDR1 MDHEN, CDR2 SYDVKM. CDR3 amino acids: CASFKGGTQNIQYF. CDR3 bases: TGTGCCAGCTTCAAGGGGGGGACTCAAAACATTCAGTACTTC. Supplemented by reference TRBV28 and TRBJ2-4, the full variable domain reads DVKVTQSSRYLVKRTGEKVFLECVQDMDHENMFWYRQDPGLGLRLIYFSYDVKMKEKGDIPEGYSVSREKKERFSLILESASTNQTSMYLCASFKGGTQNIQYFGAGTRLSVL.

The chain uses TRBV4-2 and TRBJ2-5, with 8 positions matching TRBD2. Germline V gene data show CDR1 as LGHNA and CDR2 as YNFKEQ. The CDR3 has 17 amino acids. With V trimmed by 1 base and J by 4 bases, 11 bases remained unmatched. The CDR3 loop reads CASSQGVSGGLLETQYF. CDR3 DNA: TGTGCCAGCAGCCAAGGAGTAAGCGGGGGCCTTCTAGAGACCCAGTACTTC.

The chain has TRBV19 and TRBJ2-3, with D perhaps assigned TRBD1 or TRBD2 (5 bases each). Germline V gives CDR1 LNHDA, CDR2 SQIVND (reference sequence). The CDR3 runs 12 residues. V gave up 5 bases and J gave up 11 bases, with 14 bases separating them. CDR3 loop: CASSSRDALQYF. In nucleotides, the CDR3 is TGTGCCAGTAGTTCCCGGGACGCGCTGCAGTATTTT.

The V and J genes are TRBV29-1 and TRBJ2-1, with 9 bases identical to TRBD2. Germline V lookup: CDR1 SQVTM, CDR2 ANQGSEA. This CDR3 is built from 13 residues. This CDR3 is CGAETSGYNEQFF. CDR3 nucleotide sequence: TGCGGCGCCGAGACTAGCGGTTACAATGAGCAGTTCTTC.

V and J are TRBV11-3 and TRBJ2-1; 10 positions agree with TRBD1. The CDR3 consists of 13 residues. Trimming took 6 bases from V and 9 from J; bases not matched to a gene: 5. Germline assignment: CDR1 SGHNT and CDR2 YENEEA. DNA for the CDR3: TGTGCCAGCAGGGGGACAGGGGAAGGTGAGCAGTTCTTC. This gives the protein CASRGTGEGEQFF.

The CDR3 DNA follows: TGTGCCAGCAGCGCGGGACAGGGGAACGACGAGCAGTACTTC. Its protein is CASSAGQGNDEQYF. The genes are TRBV9 and TRBJ2-7; 10 nucleotides agree with TRBD1. Germline assignment: CDR1 SGDLS and CDR2 YYNGEE. The CDR3 sequence is 14 residues long. After removal of 3 bases from V and 5 bases from J, the junction contained 5 bases not matched to a gene.

CDR3 region: CASGRGAYSSYEQYF. CDR3 DNA sequence: TGTGCCAGCGGGAGAGGCGCGTATTCCTCCTACGAGCAGTACTTC. V and J are TRBV6-5 and TRBJ2-7; TRBD2 might be the D (5 bases). The length of the CDR3 is 15 residues. The germline gives CDR1 MNHEY, CDR2 SVGAGI. V lost 8 bases to trimming and J lost 0 bases, with 17 bases between them.

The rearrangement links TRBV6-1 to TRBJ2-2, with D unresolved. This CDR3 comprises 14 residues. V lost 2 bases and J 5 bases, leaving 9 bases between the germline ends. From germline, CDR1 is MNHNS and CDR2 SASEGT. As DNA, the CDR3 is TGTGCCAGCAGTGAAATAGGACGAACCGGGGAGCTGTTTTTT. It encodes CASSEIGRTGELFF.

CDR3 sequence (DNA): TGTGCCAGCATCTGGGGGGGTCGCTCCTACGAGCAGTACTTC. Its translation: CASIWGGRSYEQYF. The gene calls are TRBV13 and TRBJ2-7, with TRBD2 matching 7 bases. With 7 bases clipped from V and 0 bases from J, the junction kept 6 bases outside the gene matches. CDR1 and CDR2 from the germline V gene are PRHDT and FYEKMQ (reference sequence). The CDR3 has 14 amino acids.

The CDR3 protein is CASSKQRSSSYEQYF. Written as DNA, the CDR3 is TGTGCCAGCAGTAAGCAGCGGTCCAGCTCCTACGAGCAGTACTTC. The chain combines TRBV6-5 with TRBJ2-7; maybe TRBD2 (5 bases). Germline CDR1 MNHEY, CDR2 SVGAGI. The CDR3 sequence is 15 residues long. The V gene lost 5 bases and the J gene lost 0 bases, with 14 bases spanning the gap.

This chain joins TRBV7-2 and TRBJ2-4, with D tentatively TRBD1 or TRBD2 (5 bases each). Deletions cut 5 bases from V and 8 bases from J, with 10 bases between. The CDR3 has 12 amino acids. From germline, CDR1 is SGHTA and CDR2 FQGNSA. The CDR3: CASSRDADIQYF. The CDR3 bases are TGTGCCAGCAGCCGGGACGCCGACATTCAGTACTTC. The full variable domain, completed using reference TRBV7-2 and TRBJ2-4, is GAGVSQSPSNKVTEKGKDVELRCDPISGHTALYWYRQSLGQGLEFLIYFQGNSAPDKSGLPSDRFSAERTGGSVSTLTIQRTQQEDSAVYLCASSRDADIQYFGAGTRLSVL.

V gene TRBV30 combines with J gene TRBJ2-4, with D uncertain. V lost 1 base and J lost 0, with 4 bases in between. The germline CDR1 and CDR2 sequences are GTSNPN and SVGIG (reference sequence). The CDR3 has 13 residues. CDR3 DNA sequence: TGTGCCTGGAGTGGCCTAGCCAAAAACATTCAGTACTTC. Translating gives CAWSGLAKNIQYF.